The 8 T cell receptor beta chains in this list originate from one sample, sequenced in a study of blood T cell repertoires in COVID-19. The table came from immunoSEQ multiplex PCR; TCRdb's copy has only in-frame clones and leaves some out. The sample carries 35,000 to 55,000 clones, nearly 90% recorded once. The material sequenced was peripheral blood. The receptors originated from a man in his sixties or seventies with active COVID-19.

The sample holds a few counts of this clone. The chain has TRBV19 and TRBJ1-4, with D unclear. Between the trimmed V and J ends, which lost 2 bases and 4 bases, there was a span of 8 bases. Germline V lookup: CDR1 LNHDA, CDR2 SQIVND (reference sequence). The CDR3 has 14 residues. The CDR3: CASSINADNEKLFF. The CDR3 DNA follows: TGTGCCAGTAGTATAAATGCGGATAATGAAAAACTGTTTTTT.

The chain is built from TRBV5-1 and TRBJ2-7, with D perhaps matching TRBD1 (7 bases). Germline V gene lookup returns CDR1 SGHRS and CDR2 YFSETQ. Deletions cut 2 bases from V and 2 bases from J, with 14 bases between. CDR3 length: 15 residues. In DNA form, the CDR3 reads TGCGCCAGCAGCTTAGGAACAGGGGAGGCCTACGAGCAGTACTTC. Its translation: CASSLGTGEAYEQYF.

The rearrangement links TRBV7-3 to TRBJ1-1, with 11 nucleotides matching TRBD1. CDR1 is SGHTA and CDR2 is FQGTGA in the germline V gene. This CDR3 comprises 16 residues. With 5 bases clipped from V and 1 base from J, the junction kept 6 bases outside the gene matches. This CDR3 reads CASSPGQGGPNTEAFF. In DNA, the CDR3 is TGTGCCAGCAGCCCGGGACAGGGGGGCCCGAACACTGAAGCTTTCTTT. The complete variable domain, with remaining parts taken from reference TRBV7-3 and TRBJ1-1, reads GAGVSQTPSNKVTEKGKYVELRCDPISGHTALYWYRQSLGQGPEFLIYFQGTGAADDSGLPNDRFFAVRPEGSVSTLKIQRTERGDSAVYLCASSPGQGGPNTEAFFGQGTRLTVV.

This chain connects TRBV28 to TRBJ2-5; D may be TRBD2 (6 bases). The V end was cut by 5 bases, the J end by 2 bases, with 12 bases between. This CDR3 region has 14 residues. Germline V lookup: CDR1 MDHEN, CDR2 SYDVKM. The CDR3 loop reads CASSPARGQETQYF. In DNA form, the CDR3 reads TGTGCCAGCAGTCCAGCCCGGGGGCAAGAGACCCAGTACTTC.

The rearrangement links TRBV5-1 to TRBJ2-2, with 16 bases fitting TRBD2. The germline CDR1 and CDR2 sequences are SGHRS and YFSETQ. This CDR3 comprises 18 residues. Trimming cost V 4 bases and J 4 bases; bases outside gene matches: 7. As DNA, the CDR3 is TGCGCCAGCAGCCCGGGACTAGCGGGGGGGCGTGCCACCGGGGAGCTGTTTTTT. Residues: CASSPGLAGGRATGELFF.

The J gene is TRBJ2-1, the V gene TRBV11-2, with a possible D match to TRBD2 (5 bases). This CDR3 region has 17 residues. V was clipped by 0 bases and J by 7 bases, with 19 bases between them. In germline, CDR1 is SGHAT, CDR2 FQNNGV. The CDR3 bases are TGTGCCAGCAGCTTAGAGGTGCCCGACTACCACCCTAATGAGCAGTTCTTC. This translates into CASSLEVPDYHPNEQFF.

The genes are TRBV4-2 and TRBJ2-3; 10 bases are a match to TRBD2. Looked up from germline, CDR1 is LGHNA and CDR2 is YNFKEQ. The CDR3 covers 17 residues. J gave up 5 bases and V 5 bases, and 13 bases lay outside the gene matches. Written as DNA, the CDR3 is TGTGCCAGCAGCTACCCGGGGGCTAGCGGGGGCCAAGATACGCAGTATTTT. Protein product: CASSYPGASGGQDTQYF.

The chain carries TRBV5-6 and TRBJ2-4; TRBD1 matches 8 bases. V lost 3 bases to trimming and J lost 0 bases; unmatched junction nucleotides: 11. The germline V gene encodes CDR1 SGHDT and CDR2 YYEEEE. This CDR3 has 18 residues. CDR3 amino acids: CASSSPGQALLAKNIQYF. The CDR3 DNA is TGTGCCAGCAGCTCGCCGGGACAGGCCTTATTAGCCAAAAACATTCAGTACTTC.